Presented here are 27 T cell receptor beta chains from one specimen sequenced in a study of shared clonotypes between healthy human individuals. Produced via immunoSEQ multiplex PCR; TCRdb's table is partial and in-frame only. The table records millions of clones, approximately 94% of them present only once. Only CD45RO-negative cells positively selected for CCR7 counted as naive CD8 cells, so terminally differentiated effector memory CD45RA+ cells were excluded. Sequenced input: naive CD8+ T cells from PBMCs. All receptors derive from a man aged 18-30 years in good health. Some clones in this sample may be carry-over from other donors' samples.

The V and J genes are TRBV11-2 and TRBJ2-7, with D unresolved. CDR1 and CDR2 (germline): SGHAT, FQNNGV. V was trimmed by 4 bases and J by 5 bases, leaving 12 bases between them. This CDR3 contains 13 residues. CDR3 protein: CASSSSLTNEQYF. The CDR3 nucleotides read TGTGCCAGCAGCTCAAGTCTAACTAACGAGCAGTACTTC.

This sequence joins TRBV13 and TRBJ2-2; no clear D gene. This CDR3 is 15 amino acids long. Trimming took 3 bases from V and 6 from J, leaving 14 bases between them. Germline CDR1 reads PRHDT; CDR2 reads FYEKMQ (reference sequence). The CDR3 loop is CASSFSLNGAGELFF. In nucleotides, the CDR3 is TGTGCCAGCAGCTTTAGTTTGAATGGAGCCGGGGAGCTGTTTTTT.

This clone was recorded only once. The CDR3 loop is CASSEGGGPNTGELFF. CDR3 nucleotide sequence: TGTGCCAGCAGCGAAGGCGGGGGACCGAACACCGGGGAGCTGTTTTTT. The chain joins TRBV9 to TRBJ2-2; 7 bases agree with TRBD2. The CDR3 has 16 amino acids. Germline V CDR1 and CDR2: SGDLS, YYNGEE. The trim removed 3 bases at V and 0 bases at J, leaving 5 bases unmatched.

The rearrangement joins TRBV27 to TRBJ2-7; D perhaps matches TRBD1 (5 bases). The germline V and J ends were trimmed by 6 bases and 5 bases, with 14 bases remaining between them. The CDR3 loop spans 13 amino acids. Germline CDR1 is MNHEY and CDR2 is SMNVEV (reference sequence). The CDR3 nucleotides are TGTGCCAGCAGCCCAAGGACAAACCACGAGCAGTACTTC. It specifies CASSPRTNHEQYF.

The chain recombines TRBV28 with TRBJ2-1, with a possible D match to TRBD1 (5 bases). The germline gives CDR1 MDHEN, CDR2 SYDVKM. V was shortened by 1 base and J by 8 bases, with 15 bases between the two germline ends. The CDR3 is made up of 15 amino acids. The CDR3 nucleotides are TGTGCCAGCAGTTTATTTGAGAGCCAGGGCGATGAGCAGTTCTTC. It translates to CASSLFESQGDEQFF.

V gene TRBV10-1 combines with J gene TRBJ2-1; D remains unclear. CDR1 is WNHNN and CDR2 is SYGVQD in the germline V gene (reference sequence). V shed 1 base and J shed 10 bases, with 5 bases lying between them. The CDR3 spans 11 residues. The CDR3 sequence is CASSEFGEQFF. The CDR3 nucleotides are TGCGCCAGCAGTGAGTTCGGGGAGCAGTTCTTC.

CDR3 in DNA: TGTGCCAGCAGCCAGGGGACTAGCGGACCGAGCTCCTACGAGCAGTACTTC. It translates to CASSQGTSGPSSYEQYF. V and J are TRBV4-2 and TRBJ2-7; 11 nucleotides match TRBD2. The V gene's germline CDR1 is LGHNA and CDR2 YNFKEQ. There are 17 residues in the CDR3. With V trimmed by 3 bases and J by 0 bases, 7 bases remained unmatched.

The chain recombines TRBV7-9 with TRBJ2-1; TRBD2 matches 7 bases. The germline gives CDR1 SEHNR, CDR2 FQNEAQ (reference sequence). The V and J ends lost 5 bases and 8 bases, in that order; junction bases with no gene match: 12. The CDR3 is made up of 15 amino acids. The CDR3 spells CASSKMTSPLDEQFF. The CDR3 DNA follows: TGTGCCAGCAGCAAGATGACTAGCCCTTTAGATGAGCAGTTCTTC.

V and J are TRBV5-1 and TRBJ2-7; 11 bases match TRBD1. The CDR3 is 15 amino acids. In germline, CDR1 is SGHRS, CDR2 YFSETQ. With 4 bases clipped from V and 1 base from J, the junction kept 4 bases outside the gene matches. The CDR3 reads CASSRGQGASYEQYF. CDR3 nucleotide sequence: TGCGCCAGCAGCCGCGGACAGGGGGCATCCTACGAGCAGTACTTC.

The chain joins TRBV2 to TRBJ2-7, with TRBD2 identical over 8 bases. CDR3 size: 16 residues. The ends lost 4 bases at V and 4 bases at J; junction bases unmatched: 12. Germline V gene lookup returns CDR1 SNHLY and CDR2 FYNNEI. The CDR3 sequence: CASSGLRREEIYEQYF. In nucleotides, the CDR3 is TGTGCCAGCAGTGGTCTCAGGCGGGAGGAGATTTACGAGCAGTACTTC.

A few counts support this clone. V usage is TRBV7-9 and J usage is TRBJ1-1; a possible D gene is TRBD1 (5 bases). From germline, CDR1 is SEHNR and CDR2 FQNEAQ (reference sequence). This CDR3 has 13 amino acids. V lost 6 bases, J lost 4 bases, and 12 bases lay in between. This chain's CDR3 is CASSLLGGTEAFF. DNA for the CDR3: TGTGCCAGCAGTCTTCTGGGGGGCACTGAAGCTTTCTTT. Full variable domain (remainder filled in from reference TRBV7-9 and TRBJ1-1): DTGVSQNPRHKITKRGQNVTFRCDPISEHNRLYWYRQTLGQGPEFLTYFQNEAQLEKSRLLSDRFSAERPKGSFSTLEIQRTEQGDSAMYLCASSLLGGTEAFFGQGTRLTVV.

The chain combines TRBV4-3 with TRBJ2-7; TRBD2 matches at 11 bases. Trimming at V came to 1 base and at J to 3 bases, leaving 5 bases not matched to a gene. Germline-derived CDR1 and CDR2 are LGHNA and YSLEER. This CDR3 comprises 16 residues. The CDR3 nucleotides are TGCGCCAGCAGCCAAGCATGGCTAGCGGGGGGCTACGAGCAGTACTTC. It translates to CASSQAWLAGGYEQYF.

This clone was counted once. The chain employs TRBV10-2 and TRBJ2-7, with a possible D match to TRBD2 (5 bases). Looked up from germline, CDR1 is WSHSY and CDR2 is SAAADI. Trimming took off 4 bases at V and 3 bases at J, with 7 bases between the two ends. There are 12 residues in the CDR3. The DNA for the CDR3 is TGCGCCAGCAGTGCCGGGGACTACGAGCAGTACTTC. Translating gives CASSAGDYEQYF.

Turning to this clone: The sample contains more than one DNA sequence encoding this CDR3. V usage is TRBV2 and J usage is TRBJ1-1; D perhaps matches TRBD1 (5 bases). V was pared by 1 base and J by 5 bases, with 8 bases between. The CDR3 extends over 13 amino acids. The germline gives CDR1 SNHLY, CDR2 FYNNEI. CDR3 residues: CASSEEGWTEAFF. DNA of the CDR3: TGTGCCAGCAGTGAAGAGGGGTGGACTGAAGCTTTCTTT.

This clone is a singleton in its sample. CDR3 protein: CASSVGQGISSYEQYF. DNA for the CDR3: TGTGCCAGCAGCGTCGGACAGGGAATCAGCTCCTACGAGCAGTACTTC. J is TRBJ2-7 and V is TRBV11-3; TRBD1 agrees at 8 bases. The CDR3 sequence is 16 residues long. From germline, CDR1 is SGHNT and CDR2 YENEEA. V dropped 5 bases and J dropped 0; count of bases not matched to a gene: 9.

The rearrangement uses TRBV7-2 and TRBJ2-3; possibly TRBD2 for D (5 bases). Between the trimmed V and J ends, which lost 5 bases and 4 bases, there was a span of 10 bases. The V gene's germline CDR1 is SGHTA and CDR2 FQGNSA. This CDR3 region has 13 residues. The CDR3 here is CASSHGGSDTQYF. CDR3 in DNA: TGTGCCAGCAGCCACGGAGGTTCAGATACGCAGTATTTT. The whole variable domain, filled in from reference TRBV7-2 and TRBJ2-3, reads GAGVSQSPSNKVTEKGKDVELRCDPISGHTALYWYRQSLGQGLEFLIYFQGNSAPDKSGLPSDRFSAERTGGSVSTLTIQRTQQEDSAVYLCASSHGGSDTQYFGPGTRLTVL.

The V gene is TRBV19, the J gene TRBJ2-7, with 8 bases matching TRBD2. This CDR3 contains 16 residues. The germline CDR1 and CDR2 sequences are LNHDA and SQIVND (reference sequence). The V and J ends lost 3 bases and 0 bases, in that order; junction bases with no gene match: 7. This CDR3 is CASSITSGGGSYEQYF. In nucleotides, the CDR3 is TGTGCCAGTAGTATCACTAGCGGAGGAGGCTCCTACGAGCAGTACTTC.

The V and J genes are TRBV20-1 and TRBJ2-1; D is undetermined. Germline V gene data show CDR1 as DFQATT and CDR2 as SNEGSKA (reference sequence). The CDR3 is made up of 10 amino acids. V lost 3 bases and J lost 10, with 7 bases in between. CDR3 residues: CSARTREQFF. As DNA, the CDR3 is TGCAGTGCTAGGACGCGGGAGCAGTTCTTC.

The chain uses TRBV7-8 and TRBJ2-2; D is possibly TRBD1 (6 bases). Germline values: CDR1 SGHVS, CDR2 FQNEAQ. The V end was cut by 7 bases, the J end by 1 base, with 10 bases between. The CDR3 has 14 residues. The CDR3 sequence is CASIEDRNTGELFF. CDR3 DNA: TGTGCCAGCATCGAGGACAGGAACACCGGGGAGCTGTTTTTT.

The rearrangement uses TRBV7-8 and TRBJ1-4, with TRBD1 as a possible D gene (5 bases). CDR3 length: 14 residues. V was clipped by 1 base and J by 4 bases, with 7 bases between them. The V gene's germline CDR1 is SGHVS and CDR2 FQNEAQ. The CDR3 loop reads CASSLGDGNEKLFF. In DNA form, the CDR3 reads TGTGCCAGCAGCTTAGGGGACGGTAATGAAAAACTGTTTTTT.

The genes are TRBV9 and TRBJ2-5; 9 bases fit TRBD1. There are 16 residues in the CDR3. CDR1 is SGDLS and CDR2 is YYNGEE in the germline V gene. After removal of 2 bases from V and 5 bases from J, the junction contained 10 bases not matched to a gene. The CDR3 sequence is CASSVDRGGGWETQYF. The CDR3 DNA reads as TGTGCCAGCAGCGTGGACAGGGGAGGAGGCTGGGAGACCCAGTACTTC.

This clone is a singleton in its sample. The rearrangement joins TRBV11-2 to TRBJ2-7; D unclear. Germline V gives CDR1 SGHAT, CDR2 FQNNGV. CDR3 length equals 13 residues. V shed 2 bases and J shed 2 bases, with 7 bases lying between them. CDR3 in amino acids: CASSLYWAYEQYF. DNA of the CDR3: TGTGCCAGCAGCTTATATTGGGCCTACGAGCAGTACTTC.

The rearrangement links TRBV7-9 to TRBJ2-1, with 11 bases lining up with TRBD2. Germline V gene sequence: CDR1 SEHNR, CDR2 FQNEAQ (reference sequence). The CDR3 has 16 residues. The J segment lost 4 bases and the V segment lost 2 bases, leaving 4 bases of the junction unmatched. CDR3 residues: CASSLLLAGGYNEQFF. The DNA of the CDR3 is TGTGCCAGCAGCTTATTGCTAGCGGGGGGTTACAATGAGCAGTTCTTC.

The chain carries TRBV30 and TRBJ2-5; D not resolved. The DNA end lines up better with TRBJ2-7; the J call may be wrong. Germline values: CDR1 GTSNPN, CDR2 SVGIG (reference sequence). This CDR3 is 14 amino acids long. This CDR3 is CAWSVPPETYEQYF. Here the CDR3 DNA reads TGTGCCTGGAGTGTACCCCCAGAAACCTACGAGCAGTACTTC.

The CDR3 spells CAWTLGVGTQYF. In DNA, the CDR3 is TGTGCCTGGACGCTAGGGGTTGGGACCCAGTACTTC. V gene TRBV30 combines with J gene TRBJ2-5; a possible D gene is TRBD1 (5 bases). This CDR3 has 12 residues. The ends were cut back, 4 bases at V and 7 bases at J, with 13 bases in the middle. Per germline, CDR1 GTSNPN and CDR2 SVGIG (reference sequence).

The chain recombines TRBV29-1 with TRBJ1-1; D gene ambiguous. CDR1 is SQVTM, CDR2 ANQGSEA, per germline. This CDR3 region has 10 residues. V was clipped by 5 bases and J by 0 bases, with 1 base between them. CDR3 coding DNA: TGCAGCGTTCTGAACACTGAAGCTTTCTTT. This codes for CSVLNTEAFF.

The V and J genes are TRBV4-2 and TRBJ2-1; D possibly corresponds to TRBD2 (6 bases). Germline V gene data show CDR1 as LGHNA and CDR2 as YNFKEQ. The CDR3 length is 18 residues. With 0 bases removed from V and 0 bases from J, the gap between germline ends came to 15 bases. CDR3 DNA: TGTGCCAGCAGCCAAGATCGACAGCGGGTACCCTCCTACAATGAGCAGTTCTTC. This translates into CASSQDRQRVPSYNEQFF.